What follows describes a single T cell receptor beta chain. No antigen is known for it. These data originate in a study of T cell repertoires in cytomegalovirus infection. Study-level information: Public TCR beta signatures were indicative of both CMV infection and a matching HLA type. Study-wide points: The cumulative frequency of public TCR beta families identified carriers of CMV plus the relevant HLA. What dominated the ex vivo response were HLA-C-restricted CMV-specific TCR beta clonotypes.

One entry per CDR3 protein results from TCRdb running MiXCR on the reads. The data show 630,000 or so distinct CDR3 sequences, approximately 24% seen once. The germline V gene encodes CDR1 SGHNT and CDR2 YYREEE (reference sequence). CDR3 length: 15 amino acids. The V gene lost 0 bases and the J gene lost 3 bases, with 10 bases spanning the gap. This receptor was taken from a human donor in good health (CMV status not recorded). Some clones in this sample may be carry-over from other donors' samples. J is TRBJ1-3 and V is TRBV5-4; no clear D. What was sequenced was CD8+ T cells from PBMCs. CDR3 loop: CASSLDLGGGNTIYF. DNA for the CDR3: TGTGCCAGCAGCTTGGATCTGGGAGGTGGAAACACCATATATTTT.